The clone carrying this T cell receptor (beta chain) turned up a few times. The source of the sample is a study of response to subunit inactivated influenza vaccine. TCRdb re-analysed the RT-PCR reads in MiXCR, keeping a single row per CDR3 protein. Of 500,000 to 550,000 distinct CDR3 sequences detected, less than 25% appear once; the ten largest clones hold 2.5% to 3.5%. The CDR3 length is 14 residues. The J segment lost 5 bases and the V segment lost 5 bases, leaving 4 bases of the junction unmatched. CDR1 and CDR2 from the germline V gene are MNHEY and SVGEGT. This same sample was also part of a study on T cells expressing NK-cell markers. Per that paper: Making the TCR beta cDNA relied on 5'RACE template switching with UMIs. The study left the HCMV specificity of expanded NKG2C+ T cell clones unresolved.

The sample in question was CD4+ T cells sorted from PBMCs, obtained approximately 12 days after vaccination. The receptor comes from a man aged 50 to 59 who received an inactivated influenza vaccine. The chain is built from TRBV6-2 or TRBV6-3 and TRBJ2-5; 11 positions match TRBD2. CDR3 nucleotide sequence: TGTGCCAGCAGTCGACTAGCGGGGAGCGAGACCCAGTACTTC. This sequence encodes CASSRLAGSETQYF.